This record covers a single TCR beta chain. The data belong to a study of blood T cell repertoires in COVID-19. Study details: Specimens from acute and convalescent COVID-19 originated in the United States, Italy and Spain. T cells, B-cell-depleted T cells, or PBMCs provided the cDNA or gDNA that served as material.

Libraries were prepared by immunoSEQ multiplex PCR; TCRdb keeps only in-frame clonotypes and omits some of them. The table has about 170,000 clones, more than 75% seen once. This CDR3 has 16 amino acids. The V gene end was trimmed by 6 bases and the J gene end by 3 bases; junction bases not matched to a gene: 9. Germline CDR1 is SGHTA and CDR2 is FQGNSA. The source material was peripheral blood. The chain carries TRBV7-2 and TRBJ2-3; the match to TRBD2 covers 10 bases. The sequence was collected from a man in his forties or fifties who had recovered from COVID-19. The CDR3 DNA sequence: TGTGCCAGCAGGAAGGAGCGGGGGGGCCGGACAGATACGCAGTATTTT. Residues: CASRKERGGRTDTQYF.